The rows below give T cell receptor beta chains drawn from one sample of a study of T cell changes during pregnancy in multiple sclerosis. Clones were read by immunoSEQ multiplex PCR, and TCRdb kept only the in-frame ones, dropping some. The sample holds approximately 110,000 clones, approximately 90% seen once. Sequencing was performed on peripheral blood, taken after pregnancy. These receptor sequences come from a female donor with multiple sclerosis, enrolled in a pregnancy study. Both conserved end residues are part of each CDR3. D genes are given only for firm matches. Not all rows give a size; the values are once, few, many and, for expanded clones, a class.

V: TRBV5-6
D: .
size: .
J: TRBJ1-3
CDR3: CASSFGVGGNTIYF
DNA: TGTGCCAGCAGCTTCGGGGTCGGCGGAAACACCATATATTTT

V: TRBV11-2
D: TRBD1
size: .
J: TRBJ1-4
CDR3: CASSSPRLTGEREKLFF
DNA: TGTGCCAGCAGCTCACCCCGACTAACAGGGGAGAGGGAAAAACTGTTTTTT

V: TRBV5-1
D: TRBD2
size: .
J: TRBJ2-2
CDR3: CASSLSVAGGTGELFF
DNA: TGCGCCAGCAGCTTGTCGGTAGCGGGGGGAACCGGGGAGCTGTTTTTT

V: TRBV20-1
D: .
size: once
J: TRBJ2-1
CDR3: CSARGGQQFF
DNA: TGCAGTGCTAGAGGTGGGCAGCAGTTCTTC

V: TRBV5-4
D: .
size: .
J: TRBJ2-1
CDR3: CASSSPPVGQFF
DNA: TGTGCCAGCAGCTCCCCTCCCGTCGGGCAGTTCTTC

V: TRBV5-6
D: TRBD1
size: .
J: TRBJ1-5
CDR3: CASSVQGRLMPQHF
DNA: TGTGCCAGCAGCGTACAGGGGCGCCTAATGCCCCAGCATTTT

V: TRBV9
D: .
size: .
J: TRBJ2-5
CDR3: CASSVGGTAKETQYF
DNA: TGTGCCAGCAGCGTAGGCGGGACTGCTAAAGAGACCCAGTACTTC

V: TRBV18
D: TRBD2
size: .
J: TRBJ2-2
CDR3: CASSPRQRGGTGELFF
DNA: TGTGCCAGCTCACCACGCCAGCGGGGGGGGACCGGGGAGCTGTTTTTT

V: TRBV6-1
D: .
size: few
J: TRBJ2-5
CDR3: CASSLPPVETQYF
DNA: TGTGCCAGCAGTCTCCCCCCCGTAGAGACCCAGTACTTC

V: TRBV9
D: TRBD1
size: .
J: TRBJ1-1
CDR3: CASSPRTGRLTENTEAFF
DNA: TGTGCCAGCAGCCCCCGGACAGGGCGTCTGACTGAGAACACTGAAGCTTTCTTT

V: TRBV6-1
D: .
size: .
J: TRBJ2-7
CDR3: CASSVAGYEQYF
DNA: TGTGCCAGCAGTGTTGCGGGCTACGAGCAGTACTTC

V: TRBV2
D: TRBD1
size: .
J: TRBJ2-1
CDR3: CASRGTGANEQFF
DNA: TGTGCCAGCAGGGGGACAGGGGCCAATGAGCAGTTCTTC

V: TRBV29-1
D: .
size: once
J: TRBJ2-1
CDR3: CSGRSLEQFF
DNA: TGCAGCGGTCGCTCCCTAGAGCAGTTCTTC

V: TRBV6-5
D: .
size: .
J: TRBJ1-2
CDR3: CASSRVQSNYGYTF
DNA: TGTGCCAGCAGCCGTGTACAAAGTAACTATGGCTACACCTTC

V: TRBV5-1
D: .
size: .
J: TRBJ1-2
CDR3: CASSPGHGGGYGYTF
DNA: TGCGCCAGCAGCCCCGGGCACGGGGGGGGCTATGGCTACACCTTC

V: TRBV13
D: TRBD2
size: .
J: TRBJ2-3
CDR3: CASTLSGGTADTQYF
DNA: TGTGCCAGCACCCTTAGCGGGGGGACGGCAGATACGCAGTATTTT

V: TRBV30
D: .
size: once
J: TRBJ2-7
CDR3: CAWGTYEQYF
DNA: TGTGCCTGGGGCACCTACGAGCAGTACTTC

V: TRBV7-9
D: .
size: .
J: TRBJ1-2
CDR3: CASSYGETYGYTF
DNA: TGTGCCAGCAGCTATGGGGAGACCTATGGCTACACCTTC

V: TRBV27
D: .
size: .
J: TRBJ2-7
CDR3: CASSSSGAGSYEQYF
DNA: TGTGCCAGCAGCTCCTCAGGGGCCGGCTCCTACGAGCAGTACTTC

V: TRBV6-4
D: .
size: .
J: TRBJ2-7
CDR3: CASSDSKEGSYEQYF
DNA: TGTGCCAGCAGTGACTCGAAGGAGGGTTCCTACGAGCAGTACTTC

V: TRBV7-2
D: .
size: .
J: TRBJ1-1
CDR3: CASSLGLLGRAFF
DNA: TGTGCCAGCAGCTTAGGGTTGTTGGGGAGAGCTTTCTTT

V: TRBV13
D: .
size: .
J: TRBJ2-2
CDR3: CASSEATGYTGELFF
DNA: TGTGCCAGCAGCGAGGCGACAGGCTACACCGGGGAGCTGTTTTTT

V: TRBV20-1
D: TRBD1
size: .
J: TRBJ2-4
CDR3: CSARGKNIQYF
DNA: TGCAGTGCCAGGGGGAAAAACATTCAGTACTTC

V: TRBV4-1
D: .
size: .
J: TRBJ1-1
CDR3: CASSHSGGTEAFF
DNA: TGCGCCAGCAGCCATTCCGGAGGCACTGAAGCTTTCTTT

V: TRBV7-2
D: .
size: .
J: TRBJ2-5
CDR3: CASSRLQGTQETQYF
DNA: TGTGCCAGCAGTCGCCTACAGGGCACACAAGAGACCCAGTACTTC

V: TRBV30
D: TRBD1
size: .
J: TRBJ1-3
CDR3: CAWSVNRGNGNTIYF
DNA: TGTGCCTGGAGTGTAAACAGGGGGAACGGAAACACCATATATTTT

V: TRBV7-2
D: TRBD2
size: .
J: TRBJ2-7
CDR3: CASSNLAGLSSYEQYF
DNA: TGTGCCAGCAGCAACCTAGCGGGCCTTAGCTCCTACGAGCAGTACTTC

V: TRBV6-5
D: TRBD1
size: once
J: TRBJ2-5
CDR3: CASSTDRGILETQYF
DNA: TGTGCCAGCAGTACCGACAGGGGAATTTTAGAGACCCAGTACTTC